The 9 T cell receptor beta chains below come from one sample, sequenced in a study of blood T cell repertoires in COVID-19. Profiled with immunoSEQ multiplex PCR; TCRdb holds only in-frame clones, not every one. This repertoire shows 240,000 or so clones, approximately 83% found once; its top ten account for roughly 10%. The source material was peripheral blood. All receptors derive from a woman of 80 years or more with acute or convalescent COVID-19.

This clone has just one count. The chain uses TRBV28 and TRBJ2-3, with D tentatively TRBD1 (5 bases). Trimming shortened V by 3 bases and J by 4 bases, and 11 bases separated the two germline ends. CDR1 is MDHEN, CDR2 SYDVKM, per germline. CDR3 length: 14 amino acids. CDR3 sequence: CASSFESRADTQYF. In DNA form, the CDR3 reads TGTGCCAGCAGTTTCGAGTCCAGGGCAGATACGCAGTATTTT.

This clone was observed a few times. V usage is TRBV19 and J usage is TRBJ1-2, with D uncertain. The CDR3 sequence is 15 residues long. With 3 bases removed from V and 4 bases from J, the gap between germline ends came to 15 bases. Germline-derived CDR1 and CDR2 are LNHDA and SQIVND (reference sequence). This chain's CDR3 is CASSMKWQAIYGYTF. CDR3 DNA sequence: TGTGCCAGTAGTATGAAGTGGCAGGCCATCTATGGCTACACCTTC.

Concerning this clone: The same CDR3 arises from other DNA sequences in this sample as well. This chain joins TRBV28 and TRBJ1-1, with D maybe TRBD1 (5 bases). V was clipped by 5 bases and J by 1 base, with 8 bases between them. The CDR3 consists of 13 residues. In germline, CDR1 is MDHEN, CDR2 SYDVKM. CDR3 coding DNA: TGTGCCAGCAGTCTCGGGGGGAACACTGAAGCTTTCTTT. This gives the protein CASSLGGNTEAFF.

The V call is TRBV15, the J call TRBJ1-3; 8 bases map to TRBD1. CDR1 is LNHNV and CDR2 is YYDKDF in the germline V gene (reference sequence). Unmatched junction bases numbered 9, after V lost 4 bases and J lost 4 bases. The CDR3 runs 16 residues. CDR3 sequence: CATSKQQGGLGNTIYF. The CDR3 DNA is TGTGCCACCAGCAAACAACAGGGGGGGTTAGGAAACACCATATATTTT. Variable domain in full (rest from reference TRBV15 and TRBJ1-3): DAMVIQNPRYQVTQFGKPVTLSCSQTLNHNVMYWYQQKSSQAPKLLFHYYDKDFNNEADTPDNFQSRRPNTSFCFLDIRSPGLGDTAMYLCATSKQQGGLGNTIYFGEGSWLTVV.

This clone is a singleton in its sample. The rearrangement links TRBV5-1 to TRBJ2-5; 8 nucleotides match TRBD1. This CDR3 contains 15 residues. The V gene end was trimmed by 4 bases and the J gene end by 3 bases; junction bases not matched to a gene: 8. Germline lookup yields CDR1 SGHRS and CDR2 YFSETQ. CDR3 sequence reads: CASSPGTGGKETQYF. CDR3 DNA sequence: TGCGCCAGCAGCCCAGGGACAGGTGGAAAAGAGACCCAGTACTTC.

The chain links TRBV7-2 to TRBJ1-6; D gene uncertain. The CDR3 is 16 amino acids. From germline, CDR1 is SGHTA and CDR2 FQGNSA. V dropped 1 base and J dropped 7 bases, with 14 bases sitting between them. The CDR3 is CASSLVAGWANSPLHF. CDR3 nucleotides: TGTGCCAGCAGCTTAGTGGCAGGATGGGCCAATTCACCCCTCCACTTT.

The V call is TRBV4-1, the J call TRBJ2-7, with TRBD1 matching over 7 bases. CDR1 is MGHRA, CDR2 YSYEKL, per germline. This CDR3 has 14 amino acids. The V gene end was trimmed by 5 bases and the J gene end by 3 bases; junction bases not matched to a gene: 7. CDR3 in DNA: TGCGCCAGCAGCAGATCAGACAGGGACTACGAGCAGTACTTC. It is translated as CASSRSDRDYEQYF.

The chain couples TRBV10-3 to TRBJ2-5; weak D call: TRBD2 (6 bases). The CDR3 loop spans 13 amino acids. Trimming removed 8 bases at V and 1 base at J, with 11 bases between. The germline CDR1 and CDR2 sequences are ENHRY and SYGVKD. The CDR3 spells CAIRELFQETQYF. The DNA of the CDR3 is TGTGCCATCCGGGAGCTCTTCCAAGAGACCCAGTACTTC.

This rearrangement joins TRBV5-4 to TRBJ2-1, with D tentatively TRBD2 (6 bases). V lost 9 bases and J lost 5, with 12 bases in between. The CDR3 spans 12 residues. Germline values: CDR1 SGHNT, CDR2 YYREEE (reference sequence). The CDR3 loop reads CATGRRDNEQFF. CDR3 in DNA: TGTGCCACCGGCAGGAGGGACAATGAGCAGTTCTTC.